The 24 T cell receptor beta chains listed next were all sequenced from one sample in a study of tumor-infiltrating lymphocytes in primary liver carcinoma. Making TCR beta cDNA involved approximately 530 ng total RNA and a constant-region primer. Slightly modified ARM-PCR, run as three nested multiplex PCR rounds, produced the TCR beta libraries. Two initial PCR rounds of 10 to 11 cycles each paired TRBV1-TRBV30 forward primers with a C-beta reverse primer. From the multiplex PCR reads, TCRdb called clonotypes with MiXCR, one entry per CDR3 protein. The sample carries some 180,000 distinct CDR3 sequences, around four fifths recorded once. For each extraction, RNA and DNA were obtained together from around 18-30 mg of unsorted bulk tissue. Sequencing was done on a sample of tumor tissue from primary liver carcinoma. The source of these receptors is a man aged 40-55 years with primary liver carcinoma and hepatitis B virus infection.

A remark on this clonotype: This could be a read error, since a much larger clone is one nucleotide away. The CDR3 coding sequence is TGTGCCAGCAGTACGACAGGGGGCTTACATGGCTACACCTTC. Amino acids: CASSTTGGLHGYTF. The chain employs TRBV28 and TRBJ1-2; 10 nucleotides agree with TRBD1. This CDR3 is built from 14 residues. Germline trimming cut 5 bases from V and 6 bases from J; bases unmatched to any gene: 6. The germline V gene has CDR1 MDHEN and CDR2 SYDVKM.

The chain has TRBV20-1 and TRBJ1-2; TRBD1 aligns across 7 bases. Germline V lookup: CDR1 DFQATT, CDR2 SNEGSKA (reference sequence). V trimming: 3 bases; J trimming: 7 bases; junction bases outside the gene matches: 11. CDR3 length: 14 residues. CDR3 in amino acids: CSARDRDSPFGYTF. DNA for the CDR3: TGCAGTGCTAGGGACCGGGACAGCCCGTTTGGCTACACCTTC.

The sample holds a few counts of this clonotype. Sequence at one end of the junction differs from germline and may be a read error. The chain uses TRBV6-1 and TRBJ1-1; D possibly corresponds to TRBD1 (5 bases). Germline CDR1 MNHNS, CDR2 SASEGT. This CDR3 is 13 amino acids long. Written as DNA, the CDR3 is TGCGCCAGCAGCAGGGCCTGGGACACTGAAGCTTTCTTT. Translating it yields CASSRAWDTEAFF.

In regard to this clonotype: An end of the junction differs from the germline gene, which may be a read error. The gene calls are TRBV6-6 and TRBJ2-5; perhaps D is TRBD1 or TRBD2 (5 bases each). CDR1 MNHNY and CDR2 SVGAGI come from the germline V gene (reference sequence). This CDR3 region has 13 residues. CDR3 sequence: CASSPNGVGTLYF. The CDR3 nucleotides are TGTGCCAGCAGCCCGAACGGGGTTGGGACCCTGTACTTC.

This rearrangement joins TRBV28 to TRBJ1-1; no clear D. Trimming shortened V by 7 bases and J by 0 bases, and 18 bases separated the two germline ends. This CDR3 has 16 residues. Germline CDR1 is MDHEN and CDR2 is SYDVKM. In nucleotides, the CDR3 is TGTGCCAGCACGAGAACGGGGATAGCATTGAACACTGAAGCTTTCTTT. As protein: CASTRTGIALNTEAFF.

V gene TRBV12-3 or TRBV12-4 combines with J gene TRBJ2-1; TRBD1 matches 7 bases. This CDR3 comprises 13 residues. The ends lost 3 bases at V and 10 bases at J; junction bases unmatched: 6. Here the CDR3 DNA reads TGTGCCAGCAGTTTGTCCAACAGGGGAGAGCAGTTCTTC. Translated, it gives CASSLSNRGEQFF.

As for this clonotype: A much larger clone sits a single nucleotide away, making a read error possible. V usage is TRBV6-6 and J usage is TRBJ2-2; TRBD2 aligns across 8 bases. CDR1 is MNHNY, CDR2 SVGAGI, per germline (reference sequence). CDR3 size: 15 residues. The CDR3 loop is CTSSPGGANTGELFF. The CDR3, as DNA: TGTACCAGCAGTCCCGGGGGGGCGAACACCGGGGAGCTGTTTTTT.

The chain joins TRBV5-4 to TRBJ2-1; possibly TRBD2 for D (7 bases). There are 13 residues in the CDR3. V was shortened by 6 bases and J by 12 bases, with 19 bases between the two germline ends. The germline V gene encodes CDR1 SGHNT and CDR2 YYREEE (reference sequence). The CDR3 DNA is TGTGCCAGCAACCGAAGGGGGGGAGTCGTGCAGTTCTTC. This encodes CASNRRGGVVQFF.

The chain links TRBV5-4 to TRBJ2-7; 8 bases match TRBD1. This CDR3 has 15 residues. CDR1 SGHNT and CDR2 YYREEE come from the germline V gene (reference sequence). Trimming cost V 8 bases and J 3 bases; bases outside gene matches: 13. CDR3 DNA: TGTGCCAGTAACTTGACGGGACAGGATCTCTACGAGCAGTACTTC. As protein: CASNLTGQDLYEQYF.

This clonotype was recorded only once. This rearrangement joins TRBV6-5 to TRBJ2-7; the D gene is possibly TRBD2 (5 bases). Trimming took 7 bases from V and 6 from J, leaving 19 bases between them. Germline CDR1 MNHEY, CDR2 SVGAGI. The CDR3 length is 14 residues. The CDR3 nucleotides are TGTGCCAGCATGAGACTATCTGGAGCTGGCGAGCAGTACTTC. It yields the protein CASMRLSGAGEQYF.

As to this clonotype: This could be a read error, since a much larger clone is one nucleotide away. The gene calls are TRBV7-9 and TRBJ1-1; possible D gene TRBD1, 5 bases. Looked up from germline, CDR1 is SEHNR and CDR2 is FQNEAQ (reference sequence). The length of the CDR3 is 13 residues. DNA of the CDR3: TGTGCCAGCACCTTACAGGAGAACACTGAAGCTTTCTTT. Its protein product is CASTLQENTEAFF.

This clonotype was picked up one time. The junction and the germline gene differ at one end; a read error may be behind it. This chain connects TRBV4-3 to TRBJ2-1; unclear D gene. Germline loops: CDR1 LGHNA, CDR2 YSLEER. This CDR3 is 16 amino acids long. The CDR3 DNA sequence: TGTGCCAGCAGCCAGGATCCCTACTCAGAATACAGTGAGCAGTTCTTC. It codes for CASSQDPYSEYSEQFF.

This chain links TRBV6-2 or TRBV6-3 with TRBJ1-5; possibly TRBD1 for D (8 bases). Judging by the DNA end, TRBJ2-3 fits better; the J call may be wrong. The germline CDR1 and CDR2 sequences are MNHEY and SVGEGT. The CDR3 is 14 amino acids. CDR3 amino acids: CASSSHRGGQAQYF. The CDR3 DNA sequence: TGTGCCAGCAGTTCCCACAGGGGGGGTCAGGCCCAGTATTTT.

Of note for this clonotype: One end of the junction does not line up with germline, which may come from a read error. The CDR3 coding sequence is TGTGCCAGCAGTCCCACAGGGGGCAAGGCACCCCACCACTTT. Encoded protein: CASSPTGGKAPHHF. The genes are TRBV12-3 or TRBV12-4 and TRBJ1-6, with 9 bases that match TRBD1. This CDR3 comprises 14 residues.

This clonotype was counted many times. The chain employs TRBV28 and TRBJ2-3; 8 bases map to TRBD2. In germline, CDR1 is MDHEN, CDR2 SYDVKM. Losses at the gene ends were 5 bases for V and 5 bases for J; bases not matched to a gene: 12. The CDR3 spans 16 residues. CDR3 in amino acids: CASSKGVSLAEDTQYF. For the CDR3, the DNA is TGTGCCAGCAGTAAGGGGGTATCACTAGCGGAAGATACGCAGTATTTT.

On this clonotype: Germline and junction disagree at one end, which may indicate a read error. The chain is built from TRBV5-4 and TRBJ2-5; 7 nucleotides line up with TRBD1. The CDR3 spans 14 residues. Germline loops: CDR1 SGHNT, CDR2 YYREEE (reference sequence). The CDR3, as DNA: TGTGCCAGCAGCCCAGGACAGGTGGGGAAGACCCAATACTTC. Encoded protein: CASSPGQVGKTQYF.

Concerning this clonotype: At one boundary the junction diverges from the germline segment, which might be a read error. The rearrangement uses TRBV14 and TRBJ2-6; D is ambiguous. There are 13 residues in the CDR3. Germline-derived CDR1 and CDR2 are SGHDN and FVKESK. DNA of the CDR3: TGTGCCAGCAGTATGAGTAGAGCCAACATCCTGACTTTC. Protein sequence: CASSMSRANILTF.

Comments on this clonotype: The junction shows a germline mismatch at one end, possibly a read error. The chain uses TRBV5-1 and TRBJ2-3; D is possibly TRBD2 (5 bases). The CDR3 sequence is 16 residues long. Germline V gene data show CDR1 as SGHRS and CDR2 as YFSETQ. The CDR3, as DNA: TGCGCCAGCAGCTCCAGACCAGCGGAGAGCACAGATACGCAATATTTT. This gives the protein CASSSRPAESTDTQYF.

In the case of this clonotype: The junction shows a germline mismatch at one end, possibly a read error. V and J are TRBV10-3 and TRBJ1-2; perhaps TRBD1 as D (6 bases). The CDR3 runs 16 residues. Germline V gene data show CDR1 as ENHRY and CDR2 as SYGVKD. This CDR3 is CAISESTGHSAYSYTF. The CDR3, as DNA: TGTGCCATCAGTGAGTCAACAGGGCACTCAGCCTATAGCTACACCTTC.

Worth noting for this clonotype: One junction end does not reproduce the germline sequence, and a read error may be involved. The rearrangement links TRBV29-1 to TRBJ1-1; 7 nucleotides align to TRBD1. The CDR3 loop spans 14 amino acids. Per the germline V gene, CDR1 is SQVTM and CDR2 is ANQGSEA. This CDR3 reads CSVAGGGLNAEALF. In nucleotides, the CDR3 is TGCAGCGTCGCAGGGGGGGGCCTGAACGCTGAAGCTCTCTTT.

This clonotype was seen a single time. This could be a read error, since a much larger clone is one nucleotide away. This chain uses TRBV7-9 with TRBJ2-1; D uncertain. Per germline, CDR1 SEHNR and CDR2 FQNEAQ (reference sequence). The CDR3 sequence is 18 residues long. The CDR3 bases are TGTGCCAGCAGCTTAGCCCCACGGCTGCCGAGCTCCTACAATGAGCAGTTATTC. It translates to CASSLAPRLPSSYNEQLF.

As regards this clonotype: In this CDR3 the conserved last residue, phenylalanine or tryptophan, is missing, so a read error is likely. The rearrangement joins TRBV11-1 to TRBJ2-1, with D tentatively TRBD2 (6 bases). This CDR3 has 14 amino acids. The V end was cut by 5 bases, the J end by 12 bases, with 20 bases between. Germline V gene sequence: CDR1 SGHAT, CDR2 FQDESV (reference sequence). The CDR3 nucleotides are TGTGCCAGCAGCCCGAGACTAACGGGAGCTCTGCAGTTCTTA. Translating it yields CASSPRLTGALQFL.

The rearrangement joins TRBV6-5 to TRBJ2-7; D not resolved. CDR3 length: 13 residues. The germline V gene encodes CDR1 MNHEY and CDR2 SVGAGI. The V and J ends lost 9 bases and 0 bases respectively, with 12 bases between them. The CDR3 reads CASLRRGSYEQYF. DNA of the CDR3: TGTGCCAGTTTAAGACGAGGCTCCTACGAGCAGTACTTC.

This clonotype was recorded once. One end of the junction varies from germline; a read error may be responsible. J is TRBJ1-1 and V is TRBV5-1, with a possible D match to TRBD1 (5 bases). The CDR3 covers 16 residues. Germline-derived CDR1 and CDR2 are SGHRS and YFSETQ. CDR3 residues: CASSPSWGTMNTETFF. DNA for the CDR3: TGTGCCAGCAGTCCTTCTTGGGGCACGATGAACACTGAAACTTTCTTT. The full variable domain, completed using reference TRBV5-1 and TRBJ1-1, is KAGVTQTPRYLIKTRGQQVTLSCSPISGHRSVSWYQQTPGQGLQFLFEYFSETQRNKGNFPGRFSGRQFSNSRSEMNVSTLELGDSALYLCASSPSWGTMNTETFFGQGTRLTVV.